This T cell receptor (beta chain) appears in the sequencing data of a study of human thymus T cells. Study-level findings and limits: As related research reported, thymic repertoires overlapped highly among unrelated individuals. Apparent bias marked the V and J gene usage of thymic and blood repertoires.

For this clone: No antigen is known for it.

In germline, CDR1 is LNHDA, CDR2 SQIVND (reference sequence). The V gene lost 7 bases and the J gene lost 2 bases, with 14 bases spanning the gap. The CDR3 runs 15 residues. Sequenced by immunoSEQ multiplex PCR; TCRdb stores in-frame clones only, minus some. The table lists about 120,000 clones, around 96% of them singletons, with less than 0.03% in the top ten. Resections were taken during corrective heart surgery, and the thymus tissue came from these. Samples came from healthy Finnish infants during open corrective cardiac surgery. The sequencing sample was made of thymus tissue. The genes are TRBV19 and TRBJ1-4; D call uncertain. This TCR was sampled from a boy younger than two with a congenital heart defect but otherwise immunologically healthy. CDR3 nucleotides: TGTGCCAGTATCAAAGCGCCGGGGACTAATGAAAAACTGTTTTTT. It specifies CASIKAPGTNEKLFF.